This T cell receptor beta chain was obtained from a study of blood T cell repertoires in COVID-19. On the study more broadly: Specimens from acute and convalescent COVID-19 originated in the United States, Italy and Spain. Sources were T cells, B-cell-depleted T cells, or PBMCs; the material itself was cDNA or gDNA.

In germline, CDR1 is SGHVS, CDR2 FQNEAQ. V was cut by 2 bases and J by 1 base, with 17 bases left in between. The CDR3 contains 17 residues. The assay was immunoSEQ multiplex PCR, and TCRdb's table has in-frame clones only and misses some. This sample carries around 200,000 clones, approximately 87% of them seen once, and the ten largest clones take 6.2%. The chain carries TRBV7-8 and TRBJ1-1, with a weak D call TRBD1 (5 bases). Sequences were obtained from peripheral blood. This clonotype was sampled from a man in his 60s who had recovered from COVID-19. The DNA of the CDR3 is TGTGCCAGCAGCTTATGGGGCAGAGAAATTCAGAACACTGAAGCTTTCTTT. It translates to CASSLWGREIQNTEAFF.